The present T cell receptor (beta chain) was sequenced within a study of blood T cell repertoires in COVID-19. In the study overall: Sources were T cells, B-cell-depleted T cells, or PBMCs; the material itself was cDNA or gDNA.

Germline V gene lookup returns CDR1 MDHEN and CDR2 SYDVKM. There are 12 residues in the CDR3. Trimming left V 11 bases short and J 1 base short, with 11 bases between. In this sample, this clone turned up once. TCRdb keeps only in-frame clones here, not all; method: immunoSEQ multiplex PCR. Here the sample spans some 160,000 clones, 70% to 90% being singletons. This chain uses TRBV28 with TRBJ1-2; tentative D call: TRBD1 (6 bases). The clonotype was recovered from a man aged 45 to 65 who had recovered from COVID-19. Sequenced: peripheral blood. This CDR3 reads CAEGGVNYGYTF. DNA for the CDR3: TGTGCCGAAGGGGGAGTTAACTATGGCTACACCTTC.